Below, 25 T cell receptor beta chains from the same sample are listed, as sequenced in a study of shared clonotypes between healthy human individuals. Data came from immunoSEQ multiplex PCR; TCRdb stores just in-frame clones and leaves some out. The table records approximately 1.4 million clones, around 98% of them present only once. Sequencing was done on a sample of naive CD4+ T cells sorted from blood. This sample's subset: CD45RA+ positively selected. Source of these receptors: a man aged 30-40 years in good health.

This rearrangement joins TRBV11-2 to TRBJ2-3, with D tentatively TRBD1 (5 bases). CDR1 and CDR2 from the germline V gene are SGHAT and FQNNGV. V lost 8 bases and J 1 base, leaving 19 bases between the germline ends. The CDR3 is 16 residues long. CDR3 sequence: CASSQRQGLGTDTQYF. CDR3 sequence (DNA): TGTGCCAGCTCCCAGCGCCAGGGTTTGGGCACAGATACGCAGTATTTT. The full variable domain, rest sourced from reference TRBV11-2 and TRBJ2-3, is EAGVAQSPRYKIIEKRQSVAFWCNPISGHATLYWYQQILGQGPKLLIQFQNNGVVDDSQLPKDRFSAERLKGVDSTLKIQPAKLEDSAVYLCASSQRQGLGTDTQYFGPGTRLTVL.

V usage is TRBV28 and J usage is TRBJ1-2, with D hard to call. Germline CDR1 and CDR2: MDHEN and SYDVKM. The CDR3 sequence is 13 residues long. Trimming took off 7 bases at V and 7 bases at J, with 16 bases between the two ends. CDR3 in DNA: TGTGCCAGCACCGGAGGGTTCGGCAGTGGCTACACCTTC. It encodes CASTGGFGSGYTF.

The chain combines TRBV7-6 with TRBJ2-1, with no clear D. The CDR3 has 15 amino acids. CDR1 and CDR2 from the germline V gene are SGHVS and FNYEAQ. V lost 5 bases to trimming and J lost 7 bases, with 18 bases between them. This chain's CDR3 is CASSPNVPITNEQFF. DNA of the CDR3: TGTGCCAGCAGCCCAAATGTGCCCATAACGAATGAGCAGTTCTTC.

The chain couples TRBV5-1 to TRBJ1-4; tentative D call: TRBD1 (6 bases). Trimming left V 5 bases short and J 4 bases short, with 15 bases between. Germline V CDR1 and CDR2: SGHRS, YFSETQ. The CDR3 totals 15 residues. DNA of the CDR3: TGCGCCAGCAGTGCTACTCGGACAGATAATGAAAAACTGTTTTTT. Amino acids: CASSATRTDNEKLFF.

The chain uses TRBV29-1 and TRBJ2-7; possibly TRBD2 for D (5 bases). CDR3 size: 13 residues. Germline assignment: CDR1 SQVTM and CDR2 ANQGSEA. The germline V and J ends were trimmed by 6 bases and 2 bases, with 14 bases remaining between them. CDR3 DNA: TGCAGCGTCGCCAAGGAGGTCCCCTACGAGCAGTACTTC. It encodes CSVAKEVPYEQYF.

The CDR3 loop is CASGQGALGTEAFF. The CDR3 region has the DNA TGCGCCAGCGGACAGGGGGCCTTGGGCACTGAAGCTTTCTTT. This chain uses TRBV5-1 with TRBJ1-1, with 11 positions matching TRBD1. The trim removed 7 bases at V and 4 bases at J, leaving 6 bases unmatched. This CDR3 spans 14 amino acids. The V gene's germline CDR1 is SGHRS and CDR2 YFSETQ.

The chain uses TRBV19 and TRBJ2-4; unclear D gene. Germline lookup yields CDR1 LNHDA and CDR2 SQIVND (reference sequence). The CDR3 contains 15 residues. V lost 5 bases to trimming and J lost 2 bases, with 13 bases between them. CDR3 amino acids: CASSLGRLTKNIQYF. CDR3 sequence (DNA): TGTGCCAGTAGTCTAGGTCGCCTAACCAAAAACATTCAGTACTTC.

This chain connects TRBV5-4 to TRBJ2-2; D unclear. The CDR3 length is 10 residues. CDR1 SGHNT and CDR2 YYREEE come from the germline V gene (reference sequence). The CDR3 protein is CATNTGELFF. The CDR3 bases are TGTGCGACAAACACCGGGGAGCTGTTTTTT.

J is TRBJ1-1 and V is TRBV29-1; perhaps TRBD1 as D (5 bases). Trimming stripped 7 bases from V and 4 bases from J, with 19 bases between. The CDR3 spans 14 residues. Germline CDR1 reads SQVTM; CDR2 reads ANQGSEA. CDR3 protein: CSALTWGGVTEAFF. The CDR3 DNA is TGCAGCGCACTCACGTGGGGCGGGGTCACTGAAGCTTTCTTT.

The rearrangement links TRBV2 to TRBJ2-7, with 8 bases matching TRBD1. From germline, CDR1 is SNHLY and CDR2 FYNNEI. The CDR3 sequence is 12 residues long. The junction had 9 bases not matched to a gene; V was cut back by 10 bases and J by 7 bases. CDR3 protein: CAIGQGAGEQYF. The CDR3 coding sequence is TGTGCCATAGGTCAGGGGGCGGGTGAGCAGTACTTC.

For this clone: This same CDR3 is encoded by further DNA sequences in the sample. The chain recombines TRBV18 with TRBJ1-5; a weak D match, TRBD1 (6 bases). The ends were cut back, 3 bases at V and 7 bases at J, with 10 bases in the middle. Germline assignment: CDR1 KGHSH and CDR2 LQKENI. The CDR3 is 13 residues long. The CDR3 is CASSPDRNQPQHF. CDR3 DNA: TGTGCCAGCTCACCCGACAGGAACCAGCCCCAGCATTTT.

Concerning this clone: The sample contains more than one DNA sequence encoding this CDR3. The CDR3 sequence is CASSLGRANYGYTF. The CDR3 coding sequence is TGTGCCAGCAGTTTGGGCCGAGCTAACTATGGCTACACCTTC. The V call is TRBV28, the J call TRBJ1-2; D remains unclear. With 3 bases removed from V and 0 bases from J, the gap between germline ends came to 8 bases. The CDR3 spans 14 residues. CDR1 MDHEN and CDR2 SYDVKM come from the germline V gene.

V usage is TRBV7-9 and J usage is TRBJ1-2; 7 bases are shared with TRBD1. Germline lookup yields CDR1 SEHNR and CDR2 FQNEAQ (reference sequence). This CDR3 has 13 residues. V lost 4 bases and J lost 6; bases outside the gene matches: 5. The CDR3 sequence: CASSSTGYDGYTF. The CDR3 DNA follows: TGTGCCAGCAGCTCGACAGGGTACGATGGCTACACCTTC.

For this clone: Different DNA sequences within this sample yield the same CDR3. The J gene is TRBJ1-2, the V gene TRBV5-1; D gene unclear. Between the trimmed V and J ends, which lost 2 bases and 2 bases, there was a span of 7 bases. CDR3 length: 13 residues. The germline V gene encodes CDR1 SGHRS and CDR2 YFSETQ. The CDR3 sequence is CASSLNRNYGYTF. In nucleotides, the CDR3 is TGCGCCAGCAGCTTAAACAGAAACTATGGCTACACCTTC. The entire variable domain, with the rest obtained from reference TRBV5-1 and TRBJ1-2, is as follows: KAGVTQTPRYLIKTRGQQVTLSCSPISGHRSVSWYQQTPGQGLQFLFEYFSETQRNKGNFPGRFSGRQFSNSRSEMNVSTLELGDSALYLCASSLNRNYGYTFGSGTRLTVV.

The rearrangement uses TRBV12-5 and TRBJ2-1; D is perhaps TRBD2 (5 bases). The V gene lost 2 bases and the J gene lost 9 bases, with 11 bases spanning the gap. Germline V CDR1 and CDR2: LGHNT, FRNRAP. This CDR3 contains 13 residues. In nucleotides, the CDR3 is TGTGCTAGTGGTTTGATTACTCGGGGTGAGCAGTTCTTC. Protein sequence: CASGLITRGEQFF.

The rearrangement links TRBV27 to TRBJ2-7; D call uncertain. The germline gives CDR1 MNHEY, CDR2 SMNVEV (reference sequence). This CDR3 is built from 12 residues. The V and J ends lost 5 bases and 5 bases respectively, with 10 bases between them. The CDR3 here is CASSTFGDEQYF. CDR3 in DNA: TGTGCCAGCAGTACCTTTGGGGACGAGCAGTACTTC.

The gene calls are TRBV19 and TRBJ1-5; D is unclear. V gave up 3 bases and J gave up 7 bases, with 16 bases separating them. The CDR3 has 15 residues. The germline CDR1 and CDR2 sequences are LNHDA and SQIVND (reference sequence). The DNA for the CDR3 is TGTGCCAGTAGTATCGGTATTACAGATGGGCAGCCCCAGCATTTT. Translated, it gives CASSIGITDGQPQHF.

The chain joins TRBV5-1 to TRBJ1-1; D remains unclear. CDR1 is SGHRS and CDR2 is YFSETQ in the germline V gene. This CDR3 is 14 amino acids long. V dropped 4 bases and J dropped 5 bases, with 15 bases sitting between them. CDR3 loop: CASSPGSLGTEAFF. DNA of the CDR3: TGCGCCAGCAGCCCAGGATCTCTGGGGACTGAAGCTTTCTTT.

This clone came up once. CDR3: CASSFLAGANTGELFF. The CDR3 region has the DNA TGTGCCAGCAGCTTTCTAGCGGGGGCGAACACCGGGGAGCTGTTTTTT. The rearrangement uses TRBV7-3 and TRBJ2-2; 10 nucleotides match TRBD2. CDR3 length equals 16 residues. Looked up from germline, CDR1 is SGHTA and CDR2 is FQGTGA. V lost 3 bases and J lost 0; bases outside the gene matches: 1.

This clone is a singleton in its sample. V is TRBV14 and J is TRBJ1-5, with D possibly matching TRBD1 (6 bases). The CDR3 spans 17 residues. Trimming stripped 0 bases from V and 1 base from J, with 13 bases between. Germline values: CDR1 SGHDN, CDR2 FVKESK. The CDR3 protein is CASSQDPTGWSNQPQHF. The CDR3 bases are TGTGCCAGCAGCCAAGATCCCACAGGGTGGAGCAATCAGCCCCAGCATTTT.

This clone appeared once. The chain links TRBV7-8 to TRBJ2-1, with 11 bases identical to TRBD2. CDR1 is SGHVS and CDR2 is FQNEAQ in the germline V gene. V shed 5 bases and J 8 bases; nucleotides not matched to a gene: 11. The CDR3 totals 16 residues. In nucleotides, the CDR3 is TGTGCCAGCAGCGCAAAACTAGCGGGAGAGTTTGATGAGCAGTTCTTC. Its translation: CASSAKLAGEFDEQFF.

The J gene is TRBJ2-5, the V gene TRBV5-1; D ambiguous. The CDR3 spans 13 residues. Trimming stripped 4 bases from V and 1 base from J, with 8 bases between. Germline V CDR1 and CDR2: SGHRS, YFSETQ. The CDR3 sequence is CASSPTLQETQYF. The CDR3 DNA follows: TGCGCCAGCAGCCCAACCCTCCAAGAGACCCAGTACTTC.

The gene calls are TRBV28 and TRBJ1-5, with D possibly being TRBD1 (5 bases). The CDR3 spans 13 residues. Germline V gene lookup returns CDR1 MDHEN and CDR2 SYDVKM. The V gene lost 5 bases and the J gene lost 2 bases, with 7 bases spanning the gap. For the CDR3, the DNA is TGTGCCAGCAGTGTGGGGGGCAATCAGCCCCAGCATTTT. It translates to CASSVGGNQPQHF.

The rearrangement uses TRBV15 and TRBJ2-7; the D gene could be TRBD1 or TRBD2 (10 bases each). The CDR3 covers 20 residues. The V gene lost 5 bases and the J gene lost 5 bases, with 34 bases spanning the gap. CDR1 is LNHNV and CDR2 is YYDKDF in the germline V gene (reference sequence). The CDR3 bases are TGTGCCACCAGCCGTCAGGGACAGGGGTTAGCGGGAGGTCTTCGGAACGAGCAGTACTTC. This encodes CATSRQGQGLAGGLRNEQYF.

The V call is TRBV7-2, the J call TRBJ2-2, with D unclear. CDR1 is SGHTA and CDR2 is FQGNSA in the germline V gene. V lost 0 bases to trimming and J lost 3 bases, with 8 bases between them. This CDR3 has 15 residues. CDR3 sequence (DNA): TGTGCCAGCAGCTTAGCCTGGTGGGACACCGGGGAGCTGTTTTTT. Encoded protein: CASSLAWWDTGELFF.